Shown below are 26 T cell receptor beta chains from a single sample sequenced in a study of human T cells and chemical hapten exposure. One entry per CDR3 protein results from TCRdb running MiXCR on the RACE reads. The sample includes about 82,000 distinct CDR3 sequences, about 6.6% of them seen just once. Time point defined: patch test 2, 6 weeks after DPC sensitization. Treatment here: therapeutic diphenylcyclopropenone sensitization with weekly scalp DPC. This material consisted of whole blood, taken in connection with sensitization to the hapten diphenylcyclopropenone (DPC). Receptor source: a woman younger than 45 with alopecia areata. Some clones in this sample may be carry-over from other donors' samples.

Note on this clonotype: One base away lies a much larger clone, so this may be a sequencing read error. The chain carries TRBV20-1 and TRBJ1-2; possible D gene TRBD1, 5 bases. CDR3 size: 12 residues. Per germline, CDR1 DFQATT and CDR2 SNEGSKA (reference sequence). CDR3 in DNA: TGCCGTGCTAGGGACCGTAACTATGGCTACACCTTC. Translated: CRARDRNYGYTF.

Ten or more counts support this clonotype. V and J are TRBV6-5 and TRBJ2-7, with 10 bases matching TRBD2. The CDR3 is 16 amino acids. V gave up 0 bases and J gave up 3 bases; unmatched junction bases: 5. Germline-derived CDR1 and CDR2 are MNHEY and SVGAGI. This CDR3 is CASSYSGSSGGYEQYF. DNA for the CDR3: TGTGCCAGCAGTTACTCTGGGTCTAGCGGGGGCTACGAGCAGTACTTC.

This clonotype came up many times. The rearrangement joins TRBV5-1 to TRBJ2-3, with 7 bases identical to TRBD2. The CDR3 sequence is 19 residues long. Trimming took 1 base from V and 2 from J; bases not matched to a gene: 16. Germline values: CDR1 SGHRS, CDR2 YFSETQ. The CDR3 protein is CASSLSSSFVGLSTDTQYF. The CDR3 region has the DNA TGCGCCAGCAGCTTGTCTTCATCGTTTGTGGGACTATCCACAGATACGCAGTATTTT.

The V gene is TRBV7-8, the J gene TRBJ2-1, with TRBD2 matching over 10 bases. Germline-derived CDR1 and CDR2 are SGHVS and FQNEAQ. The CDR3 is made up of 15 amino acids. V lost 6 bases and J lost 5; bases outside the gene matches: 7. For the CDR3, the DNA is TGTGCCAGCAGGTTACTAGCGGGGACTAACAATGAGCAGTTCTTC. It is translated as CASRLLAGTNNEQFF. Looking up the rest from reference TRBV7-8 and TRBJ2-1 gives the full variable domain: GAGVSQSPRYKVAKRGQDVALRCDPISGHVSLFWYQQALGQGPEFLTYFQNEAQLDKSGLPSDRFFAERPEGSVSTLKIQRTQQEDSAVYLCASRLLAGTNNEQFFGPGTRLTVL.

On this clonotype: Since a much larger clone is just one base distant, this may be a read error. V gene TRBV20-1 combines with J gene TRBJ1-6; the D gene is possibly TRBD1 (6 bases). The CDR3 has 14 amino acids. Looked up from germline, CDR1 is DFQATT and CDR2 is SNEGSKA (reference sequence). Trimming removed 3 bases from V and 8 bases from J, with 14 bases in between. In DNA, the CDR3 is TGCAGTGCTAGGAGAAAACAGGGCCATTCACCCCTCCACTTT. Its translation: CSARRKQGHSPLHF.

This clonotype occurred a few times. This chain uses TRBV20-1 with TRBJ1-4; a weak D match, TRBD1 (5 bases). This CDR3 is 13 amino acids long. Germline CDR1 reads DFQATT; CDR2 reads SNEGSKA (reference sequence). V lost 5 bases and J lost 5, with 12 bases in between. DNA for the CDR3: TGCAGTGCTGAGAGACAGACGAATGAAAAACTGTTTTTT. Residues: CSAERQTNEKLFF.

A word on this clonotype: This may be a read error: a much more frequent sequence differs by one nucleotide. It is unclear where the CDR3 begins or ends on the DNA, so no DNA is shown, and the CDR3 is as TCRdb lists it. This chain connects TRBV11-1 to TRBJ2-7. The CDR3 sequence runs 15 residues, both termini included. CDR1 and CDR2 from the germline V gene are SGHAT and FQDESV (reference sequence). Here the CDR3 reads CASSIRFGEPYEQYF.

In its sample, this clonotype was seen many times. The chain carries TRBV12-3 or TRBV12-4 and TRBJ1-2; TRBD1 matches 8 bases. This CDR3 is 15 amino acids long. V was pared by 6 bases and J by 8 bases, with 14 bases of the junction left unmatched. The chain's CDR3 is CASRARDRIQGGYTF. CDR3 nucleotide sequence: TGTGCCAGCAGAGCCCGGGACAGGATACAAGGCGGCTACACCTTC.

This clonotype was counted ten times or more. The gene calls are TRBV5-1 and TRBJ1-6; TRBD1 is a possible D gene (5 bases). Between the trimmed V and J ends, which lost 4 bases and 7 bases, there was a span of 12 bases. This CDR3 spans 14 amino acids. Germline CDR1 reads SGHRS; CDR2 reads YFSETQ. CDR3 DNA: TGCGCCAGCAGCCAGGGCCGTGAGAATTCACCCCTCCACTTT. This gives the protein CASSQGRENSPLHF.

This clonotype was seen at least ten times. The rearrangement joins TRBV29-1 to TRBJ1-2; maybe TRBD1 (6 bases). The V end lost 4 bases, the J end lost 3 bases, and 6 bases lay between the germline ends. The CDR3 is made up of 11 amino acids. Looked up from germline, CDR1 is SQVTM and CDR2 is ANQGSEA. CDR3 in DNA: TGCAGCGTTGGACAGGACTATGGCTACACCTTC. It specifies CSVGQDYGYTF.

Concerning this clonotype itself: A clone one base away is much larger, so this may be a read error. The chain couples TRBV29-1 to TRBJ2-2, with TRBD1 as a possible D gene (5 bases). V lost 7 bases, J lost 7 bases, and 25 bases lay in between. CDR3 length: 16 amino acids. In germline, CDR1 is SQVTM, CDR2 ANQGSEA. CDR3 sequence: CSAVWRQSTFLGELFF. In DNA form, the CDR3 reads TGCAGCGCTGTATGGAGACAGTCAACCTTCCTCGGGGAGCTGTTTTTT.

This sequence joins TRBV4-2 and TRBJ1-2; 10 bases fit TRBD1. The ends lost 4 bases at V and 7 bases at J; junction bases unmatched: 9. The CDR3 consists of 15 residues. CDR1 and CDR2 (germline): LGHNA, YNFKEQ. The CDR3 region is CASSLGRQGAVGYTF. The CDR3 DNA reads TGTGCCAGCAGCCTCGGGCGACAGGGGGCGGTTGGCTACACCTTC.

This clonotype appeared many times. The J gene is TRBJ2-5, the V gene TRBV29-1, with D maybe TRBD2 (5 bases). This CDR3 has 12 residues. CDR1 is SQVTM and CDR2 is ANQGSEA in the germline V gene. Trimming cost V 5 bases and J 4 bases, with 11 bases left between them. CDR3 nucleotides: TGCAGCGTTCTGAGGGTCGGAGAGACCCAGTACTTC. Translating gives CSVLRVGETQYF.

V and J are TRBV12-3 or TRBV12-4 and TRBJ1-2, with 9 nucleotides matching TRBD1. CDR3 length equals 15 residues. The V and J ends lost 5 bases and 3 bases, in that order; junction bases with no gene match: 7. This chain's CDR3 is CASSAMGQGYYGYTF. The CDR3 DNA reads TGTGCCAGCAGTGCCATGGGACAGGGCTACTATGGCTACACCTTC.

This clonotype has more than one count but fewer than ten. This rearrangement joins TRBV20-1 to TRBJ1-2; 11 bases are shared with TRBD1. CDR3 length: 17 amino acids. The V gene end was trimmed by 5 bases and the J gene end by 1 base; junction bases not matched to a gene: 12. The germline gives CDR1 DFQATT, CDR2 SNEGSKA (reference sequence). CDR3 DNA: TGCAGTGCTCCCCCAGAAGGACAGGGGGCACTTAACTATGGCTACACCTTC. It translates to CSAPPEGQGALNYGYTF.

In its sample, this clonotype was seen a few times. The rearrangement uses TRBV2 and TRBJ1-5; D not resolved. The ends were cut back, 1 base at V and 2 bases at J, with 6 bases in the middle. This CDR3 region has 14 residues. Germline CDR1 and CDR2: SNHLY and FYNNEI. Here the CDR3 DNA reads TGTGCCAGCAGTGAAGGGGCAGGCAATCAGCCCCAGCATTTT. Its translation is CASSEGAGNQPQHF.

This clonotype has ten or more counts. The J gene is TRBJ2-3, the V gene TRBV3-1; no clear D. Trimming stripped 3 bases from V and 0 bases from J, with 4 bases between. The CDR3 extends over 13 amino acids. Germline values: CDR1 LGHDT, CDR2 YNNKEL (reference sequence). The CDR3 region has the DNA TGTGCCAGCAGCCAGATGAGCACAGATACGCAGTATTTT. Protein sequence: CASSQMSTDTQYF.

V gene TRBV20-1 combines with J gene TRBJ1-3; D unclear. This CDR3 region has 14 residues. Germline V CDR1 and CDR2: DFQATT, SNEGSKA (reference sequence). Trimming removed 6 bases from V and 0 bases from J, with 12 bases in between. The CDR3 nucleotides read TGCAGTGCCATCAACAGCTACTCTGGAAACACCATATATTTT. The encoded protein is CSAINSYSGNTIYF.

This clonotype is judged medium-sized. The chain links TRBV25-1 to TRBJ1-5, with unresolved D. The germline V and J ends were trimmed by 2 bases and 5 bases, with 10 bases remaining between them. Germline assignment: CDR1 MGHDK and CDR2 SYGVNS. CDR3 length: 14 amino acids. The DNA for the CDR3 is TGTGCCAGCAGTGAAATGGGTCACCATCAGCCCCAGCATTTT. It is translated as CASSEMGHHQPQHF.

In nucleotides, the CDR3 is TGTGCTAGTGGTTTGGTAAGGCAGACCGGGGGCGAGCAGTACTTC. The encoded protein is CASGLVRQTGGEQYF. The chain has TRBV12-5 and TRBJ2-7, with D possibly being TRBD2 (6 bases). Trimming took off 0 bases at V and 6 bases at J, with 15 bases between the two ends. The CDR3 sequence is 15 residues long. Germline lookup yields CDR1 LGHNT and CDR2 FRNRAP. The whole variable domain, filled in from reference TRBV12-5 and TRBJ2-7, reads DARVTQTPRHKVTEMGQEVTMRCQPILGHNTVFWYRQTMMQGLELLAYFRNRAPLDDSGMPKDRFSAEMPDATLATLKIQPSEPRDSAVYFCASGLVRQTGGEQYFGPGTRLTVT.

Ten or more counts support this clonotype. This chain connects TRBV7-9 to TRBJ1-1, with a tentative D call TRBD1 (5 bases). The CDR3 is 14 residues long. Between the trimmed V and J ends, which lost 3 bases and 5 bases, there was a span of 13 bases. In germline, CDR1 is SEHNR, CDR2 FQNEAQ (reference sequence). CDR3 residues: CASSFVQGRTEAFF. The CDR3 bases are TGTGCCAGCAGCTTCGTCCAGGGACGGACTGAAGCTTTCTTT.

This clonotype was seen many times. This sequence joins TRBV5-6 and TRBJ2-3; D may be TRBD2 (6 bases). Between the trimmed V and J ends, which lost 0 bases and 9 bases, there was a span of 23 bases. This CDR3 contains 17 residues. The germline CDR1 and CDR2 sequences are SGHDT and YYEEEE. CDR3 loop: CASSLEMLSGIKGTQYF. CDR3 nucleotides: TGTGCCAGCAGCTTGGAAATGCTTAGCGGTATAAAGGGGACGCAGTATTTT.

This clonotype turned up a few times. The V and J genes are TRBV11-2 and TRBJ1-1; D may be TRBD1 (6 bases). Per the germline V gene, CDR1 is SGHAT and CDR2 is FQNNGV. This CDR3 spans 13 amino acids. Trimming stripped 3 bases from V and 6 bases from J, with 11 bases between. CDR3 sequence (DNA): TGTGCCAGCAGCTTTACAGGGTCGCCTGAAGCTTTCTTT. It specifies CASSFTGSPEAFF. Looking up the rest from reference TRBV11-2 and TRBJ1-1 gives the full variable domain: EAGVAQSPRYKIIEKRQSVAFWCNPISGHATLYWYQQILGQGPKLLIQFQNNGVVDDSQLPKDRFSAERLKGVDSTLKIQPAKLEDSAVYLCASSFTGSPEAFFGQGTRLTVV.

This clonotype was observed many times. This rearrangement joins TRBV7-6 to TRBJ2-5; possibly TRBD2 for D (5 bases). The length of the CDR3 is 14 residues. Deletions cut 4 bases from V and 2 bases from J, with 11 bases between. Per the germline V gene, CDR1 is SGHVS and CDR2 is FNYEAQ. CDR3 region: CASSSRRRQETQYF. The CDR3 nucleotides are TGTGCCAGCAGCTCCCGGCGGAGGCAAGAGACCCAGTACTTC.

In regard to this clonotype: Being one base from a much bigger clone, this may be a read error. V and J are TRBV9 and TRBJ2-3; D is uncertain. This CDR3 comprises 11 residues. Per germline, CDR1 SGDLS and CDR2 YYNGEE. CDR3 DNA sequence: TGTGCCAGCAGCGTAACAGATAAGCAGTATTTT. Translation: CASSVTDKQYF. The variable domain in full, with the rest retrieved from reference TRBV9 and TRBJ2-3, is DSGVTQTPKHLITATGQRVTLRCSPRSGDLSVYWYQQSLDQGLQFLIQYYNGEERAKGNILERFSAQQFPDLHSELNLSSLELGDSALYFCASSVTDKQYFGPGTRLTVL.

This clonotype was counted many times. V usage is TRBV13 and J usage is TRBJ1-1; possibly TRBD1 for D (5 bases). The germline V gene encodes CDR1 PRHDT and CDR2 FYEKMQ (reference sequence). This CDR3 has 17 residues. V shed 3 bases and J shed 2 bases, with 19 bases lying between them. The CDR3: CASSLARTAGGNTEAFF. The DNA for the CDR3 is TGTGCCAGCAGCTTGGCACGGACCGCGGGGGGTAACACTGAAGCTTTCTTT.